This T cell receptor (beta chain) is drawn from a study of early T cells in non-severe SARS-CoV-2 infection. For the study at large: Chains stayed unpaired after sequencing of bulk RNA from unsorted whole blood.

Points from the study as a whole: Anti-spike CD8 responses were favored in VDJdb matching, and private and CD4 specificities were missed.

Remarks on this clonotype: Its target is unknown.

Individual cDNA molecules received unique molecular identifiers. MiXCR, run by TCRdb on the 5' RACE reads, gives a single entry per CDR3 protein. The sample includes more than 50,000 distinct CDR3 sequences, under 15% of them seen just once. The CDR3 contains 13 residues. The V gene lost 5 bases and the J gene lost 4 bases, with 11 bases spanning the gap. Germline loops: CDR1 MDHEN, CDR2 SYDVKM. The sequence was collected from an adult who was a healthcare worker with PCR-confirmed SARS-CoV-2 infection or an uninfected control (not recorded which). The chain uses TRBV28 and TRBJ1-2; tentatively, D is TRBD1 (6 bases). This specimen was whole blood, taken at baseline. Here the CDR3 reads CASSRTQGYGYTF. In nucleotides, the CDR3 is TGTGCCAGCAGTCGAACACAGGGCTATGGCTACACCTTC.